What follows are 5 T cell receptor beta chains derived from one specimen sequenced in a study of blood T cell repertoires in COVID-19. The assay was immunoSEQ multiplex PCR, and TCRdb's table has in-frame clones only and misses some. The sample shows approximately 220,000 clones, 85% to 90% of them seen only once. What was sequenced was PBMCs or T cells enriched from blood (not recorded which). These receptors were taken from a woman in her twenties or thirties with acute COVID-19.

For this clone: The same CDR3 can be traced to other DNA sequences in this sample. CDR3 nucleotide sequence: TGTGCCAGCAGCTTGCTGCAGGGTGTGACTGAAGCTTTCTTT. Its translation: CASSLLQGVTEAFF. The V and J genes are TRBV5-6 and TRBJ1-1, with D possibly being TRBD1 (5 bases). CDR1 SGHDT and CDR2 YYEEEE come from the germline V gene. The CDR3 contains 14 residues. The ends were cut back, 1 base at V and 5 bases at J, with 12 bases in the middle.

The chain joins TRBV9 to TRBJ1-2; D may be TRBD1 (5 bases). The ends were cut back, 0 bases at V and 3 bases at J, with 9 bases in the middle. Per the germline V gene, CDR1 is SGDLS and CDR2 is YYNGEE. The CDR3 consists of 14 residues. The CDR3 DNA follows: TGTGCCAGCAGCGTAGGGAGGGGTCACTATGGCTACACCTTC. Protein: CASSVGRGHYGYTF.

V gene TRBV19 combines with J gene TRBJ2-1; D may be TRBD2 (5 bases). V shed 1 base and J shed 2 bases, with 12 bases lying between them. CDR1 and CDR2 from the germline V gene are LNHDA and SQIVND (reference sequence). The CDR3 is 16 amino acids. The CDR3 nucleotides read TGTGCCAGTAGTATAGGTCCAGCGGTCACCTACAATGAGCAGTTCTTC. This encodes CASSIGPAVTYNEQFF.

The chain uses TRBV5-4 and TRBJ2-7; 13 positions agree with TRBD2. This CDR3 spans 15 amino acids. In germline, CDR1 is SGHNT, CDR2 YYREEE (reference sequence). J was trimmed by 2 bases and V by 3 bases; bases with no gene match: 2. As DNA, the CDR3 is TGTGCCAGCAGCTCGGGACTAGCGGGGACCTACGAGCAGTACTTC. It specifies CASSSGLAGTYEQYF.

This clone showed up just once. This sequence joins TRBV7-2 and TRBJ2-7; 7 nucleotides line up with TRBD1. There are 12 residues in the CDR3. V gave up 4 bases and J gave up 4 bases; unmatched junction bases: 1. Per germline, CDR1 SGHTA and CDR2 FQGNSA. The CDR3 reads CASSSQGYEQYF. CDR3 sequence (DNA): TGTGCCAGCAGCTCACAGGGGTACGAGCAGTACTTC.